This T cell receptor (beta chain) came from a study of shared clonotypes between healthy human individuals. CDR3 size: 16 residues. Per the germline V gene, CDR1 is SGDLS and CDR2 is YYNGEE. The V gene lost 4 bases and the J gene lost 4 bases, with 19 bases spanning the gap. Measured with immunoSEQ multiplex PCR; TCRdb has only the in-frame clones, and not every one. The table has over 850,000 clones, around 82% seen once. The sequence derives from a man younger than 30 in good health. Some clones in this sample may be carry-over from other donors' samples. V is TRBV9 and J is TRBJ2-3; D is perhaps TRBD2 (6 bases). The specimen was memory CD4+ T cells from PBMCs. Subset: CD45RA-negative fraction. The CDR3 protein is CASSFTSSERADTQYF. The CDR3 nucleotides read TGTGCCAGCAGCTTTACCTCTAGCGAGAGGGCAGATACGCAGTATTTT.